This TCR beta chain came from a study of blood T cell repertoires in COVID-19. Study in general: The origin of the acute and convalescent COVID-19 samples was the United States, Italy and Spain. PBMCs, B-cell-depleted T cells, or T cells provided the cDNA or gDNA that made up the material.

The length of the CDR3 is 13 residues. The ends lost 7 bases at V and 9 bases at J; junction bases unmatched: 12. Germline values: CDR1 SQVTM, CDR2 ANQGSEA. In the original processing: Amplified reference gene primers provided the basis for estimating nucleated cell counts. Sequencing was performed with immunoSEQ multiplex PCR; in TCRdb, only in-frame clones are kept and a portion is missing. D and trimming come from the DNA, and the V and J calls and clone size come from that table. The repertoire consists of 110,000 or so clones, with roughly nine tenths occurring once and the leading ten covering approximately 8%.

Input material: peripheral blood. The chain couples TRBV29-1 to TRBJ2-1, with 7 positions matching TRBD1. The receptor's source is a man between 70 and 80 years old who had recovered from COVID-19. This CDR3 is CSAEPNRGSEQFF. DNA of the CDR3: TGCAGCGCCGAGCCGAACAGGGGTAGTGAGCAGTTCTTC.